This passage covers 21 T cell receptor beta chains from one sample sequenced in a study of T cell changes during pregnancy in multiple sclerosis. Assay: immunoSEQ multiplex PCR; the TCRdb copy retains only in-frame clones and omits some. Of about 52,000 clones listed, around 94% are singletons. The sequencing used CD4+ T cells from peripheral blood mononuclear cells, collected in the third trimester of pregnancy. Receptor source: a female donor with multiple sclerosis, enrolled in a pregnancy study.

The gene calls are TRBV5-8 and TRBJ1-4; TRBD1 is a possible D gene (5 bases). Germline loops: CDR1 SGHTS, CDR2 YDEGEE. V lost 1 base to trimming and J lost 6 bases, with 19 bases between them. The CDR3 spans 17 residues. CDR3 residues: CASSLRVVGWGDEKLFF. The CDR3 DNA follows: TGTGCCAGCAGCTTGCGGGTTGTCGGCTGGGGGGATGAAAAACTGTTTTTT.

This chain uses TRBV19 with TRBJ1-2; D perhaps matches TRBD1 (5 bases). This CDR3 contains 11 residues. V was cut by 6 bases and J by 8 bases, with 10 bases left in between. Per germline, CDR1 LNHDA and CDR2 SQIVND (reference sequence). In nucleotides, the CDR3 is TGTGCCAGTAGGGGGGGTTTCGGCTACACCTTC. Translated: CASRGGFGYTF. Full variable domain (rest looked up from reference TRBV19 and TRBJ1-2): DGGITQSPKYLFRKEGQNVTLSCEQNLNHDAMYWYRQDPGQGLRLIYYSQIVNDFQKGDIAEGYSVSREKKESFPLTVTSAQKNPTAFYLCASRGGFGYTFGSGTRLTVV.

This chain uses TRBV5-6 with TRBJ2-3; 9 bases line up with TRBD2. The trim removed 4 bases at V and 2 bases at J, leaving 5 bases unmatched. Germline CDR1 and CDR2: SGHDT and YYEEEE. There are 15 residues in the CDR3. The CDR3 is CASSPPSGTTDTQYF. CDR3 nucleotides: TGTGCCAGCAGCCCCCCTAGCGGGACCACAGATACGCAGTATTTT.

The V and J genes are TRBV6-5 and TRBJ1-2; tentatively, D is TRBD1 (5 bases). Trimming took off 2 bases at V and 4 bases at J, with 14 bases between the two ends. There are 15 residues in the CDR3. The germline V gene encodes CDR1 MNHEY and CDR2 SVGAGI. The CDR3, as DNA: TGTGCCAGCAGTTACCGACAGTCACGGAGCTATGGCTACACCTTC. Translated, it gives CASSYRQSRSYGYTF.

The rearrangement joins TRBV25-1 to TRBJ1-2, with 8 bases that match TRBD1. The CDR3 runs to 16 residues. V dropped 5 bases and J dropped 4; count of bases not matched to a gene: 12. CDR1 MGHDK and CDR2 SYGVNS come from the germline V gene. DNA of the CDR3: TGTGCCAGCAGTAAAGGCTCCGGACAGGGCGGCTATGGCTACACCTTC. Encoded protein: CASSKGSGQGGYGYTF.

This chain joins TRBV30 and TRBJ1-1; the D is unclear. The germline CDR1 and CDR2 sequences are GTSNPN and SVGIG (reference sequence). The CDR3 has 12 amino acids. V lost 6 bases and J 0 bases, leaving 8 bases between the germline ends. Here the CDR3 DNA reads TGTGCCTGCGGAGTGGTGAACACTGAAGCTTTCTTT. Translation: CACGVVNTEAFF.

The CDR3 loop reads CASSFAPTGPEQYF. The CDR3 DNA reads as TGTGCCAGCAGCTTTGCCCCGACAGGACCCGAGCAGTACTTC. V usage is TRBV7-2 and J usage is TRBJ2-7; maybe TRBD1 (6 bases). The CDR3 covers 14 residues. Germline CDR1 and CDR2: SGHTA and FQGNSA. V was trimmed by 3 bases and J by 6 bases, leaving 15 bases between them.

The chain recombines TRBV7-9 with TRBJ1-1, with 7 bases that match TRBD1. Germline CDR1 is SEHNR and CDR2 is FQNEAQ (reference sequence). V dropped 5 bases and J dropped 0; count of bases not matched to a gene: 3. This CDR3 is built from 14 residues. CDR3 sequence reads: CASSPRGLNTEAFF. DNA of the CDR3: TGTGCCAGCAGCCCCAGGGGGTTGAACACTGAAGCTTTCTTT.

The chain combines TRBV6-5 with TRBJ1-5, with a possible D match to TRBD1 (5 bases). The CDR3 is made up of 15 amino acids. Germline values: CDR1 MNHEY, CDR2 SVGAGI. The ends were cut back, 6 bases at V and 3 bases at J, with 15 bases in the middle. The CDR3 sequence is CASSSGSLPNQPQHF. Here the CDR3 DNA reads TGTGCCAGCAGCTCAGGGTCCTTACCCAATCAGCCCCAGCATTTT.

The rearrangement links TRBV5-1 to TRBJ2-3; D might be TRBD1 (5 bases). The germline V gene encodes CDR1 SGHRS and CDR2 YFSETQ. The CDR3 is 14 amino acids. Trimming took 4 bases from V and 6 from J, leaving 15 bases between them. The CDR3 is CASSQGAVEDTQYF. DNA for the CDR3: TGCGCCAGCAGCCAAGGGGCGGTTGAGGATACGCAGTATTTT.

The V and J genes are TRBV7-6 and TRBJ1-4, with D possibly TRBD1 on 5 matching bases. The CDR3 is 16 amino acids. Trimming removed 1 base from V and 7 bases from J, with 16 bases in between. The germline V gene has CDR1 SGHVS and CDR2 FNYEAQ. CDR3 DNA: TGTGCCAGCAGCTTAGTCCCGGGACTAGGGACTGAAAAACTGTTTTTT. It yields the protein CASSLVPGLGTEKLFF.

This chain joins TRBV2 and TRBJ1-1; D is unresolved. The V end was cut by 6 bases, the J end by 4 bases, with 12 bases between. This CDR3 is 13 amino acids long. Germline loops: CDR1 SNHLY, CDR2 FYNNEI. The CDR3 here is CASSLNRATEAFF. DNA for the CDR3: TGTGCCAGCAGCTTGAATAGAGCCACTGAAGCTTTCTTT.

The chain couples TRBV13 to TRBJ1-1; 8 bases align to TRBD1. CDR1 PRHDT and CDR2 FYEKMQ come from the germline V gene (reference sequence). The trim removed 8 bases at V and 11 bases at J, leaving 16 bases unmatched. The CDR3 loop spans 14 amino acids. CDR3 sequence (DNA): TGTGCCAGCCAAAACCGACAGGGGCTGCCCCGGGCTTTCTTT. Its protein product is CASQNRQGLPRAFF. Drawing the rest from reference TRBV13 and TRBJ1-1, the complete variable domain is AAGVIQSPRHLIKEKRETATLKCYPIPRHDTVYWYQQGPGQDPQFLISFYEKMQSDKGSIPDRFSAQQFSDYHSELNMSSLELGDSALYFCASQNRQGLPRAFFGQGTRLTVV.

This clone was recorded once. The rearrangement joins TRBV13 to TRBJ1-6; 7 bases align to TRBD1. In germline, CDR1 is PRHDT, CDR2 FYEKMQ (reference sequence). The V gene end was trimmed by 5 bases and the J gene end by 6 bases; junction bases not matched to a gene: 4. The CDR3 has 14 amino acids. The CDR3 bases are TGTGCCAGCAGCATCGGGACAGCTAATTCACCCCTCCACTTT. Its protein product is CASSIGTANSPLHF.

This clone was seen a single time. This chain uses TRBV23-1 with TRBJ1-1; TRBD1 aligns across 8 bases. TRBV23-1 is an ORF, with its function uncertain. The CDR3 covers 15 residues. V was clipped by 6 bases and J by 5 bases; unmatched bases: 11. Here the CDR3 DNA reads TGCGCCAGCAGACCTAGGACAGGGCCTTTAACTGAAGCTTTCTTT. Its protein product is CASRPRTGPLTEAFF.

The chain's CDR3 is CASSKEVRPSAYEQYF. CDR3 nucleotide sequence: TGTGCCAGCAGCAAAGAGGTGAGGCCGTCAGCCTACGAGCAGTACTTC. V gene TRBV21-1 combines with J gene TRBJ2-7; TRBD2, the table's D call, lacks a check against the DNA. TRBV21-1 is a pseudogene locus. This CDR3 region has 16 residues.

The gene calls are TRBV6-5 and TRBJ2-7, with D perhaps matching TRBD2 (7 bases). CDR3 length equals 13 residues. Trimming stripped 3 bases from V and 6 bases from J, with 12 bases between. In germline, CDR1 is MNHEY, CDR2 SVGAGI. The chain's CDR3 is CASSYGGGAEQYF. CDR3 nucleotides: TGTGCCAGCAGTTATGGGGGGGGCGCCGAGCAGTACTTC.

This clone was detected only once. The J gene is TRBJ1-4, the V gene TRBV2, with TRBD1 matching 7 bases. The J segment lost 5 bases and the V segment lost 4 bases, leaving 7 bases of the junction unmatched. CDR3 length equals 15 residues. Per germline, CDR1 SNHLY and CDR2 FYNNEI. CDR3 sequence: CASSVSGTENEKLFF. CDR3 DNA: TGTGCCAGCAGTGTATCCGGGACAGAGAATGAAAAACTGTTTTTT.

This chain joins TRBV4-2 and TRBJ1-1; D gene unclear. V was trimmed by 3 bases and J by 7 bases, leaving 12 bases between them. This CDR3 has 13 residues. The V gene's germline CDR1 is LGHNA and CDR2 YNFKEQ. This CDR3 is CASSQGREGEAFF. CDR3 DNA sequence: TGTGCCAGCAGCCAGGGCCGGGAAGGTGAAGCTTTCTTT.

This clone was detected once. This chain links TRBV27 with TRBJ2-3, with D perhaps TRBD1 (5 bases). Trimming took off 3 bases at V and 2 bases at J, with 9 bases between the two ends. The CDR3 consists of 14 residues. Germline V CDR1 and CDR2: MNHEY, SMNVEV (reference sequence). CDR3 residues: CASSFQGTTDTQYF. The CDR3, as DNA: TGTGCCAGCAGTTTCCAGGGAACCACAGATACGCAGTATTTT.

This chain links TRBV5-4 with TRBJ1-2; the match to TRBD1 covers 9 bases. The CDR3 length is 15 residues. V dropped 3 bases and J dropped 8; count of bases not matched to a gene: 11. Germline V gene lookup returns CDR1 SGHNT and CDR2 YYREEE (reference sequence). The CDR3: CASSYSGTGSGGYTF. For the CDR3, the DNA is TGTGCCAGCAGCTATTCCGGGACAGGGTCTGGCGGCTACACCTTC.